The rows below give T cell receptor beta chains drawn from one sample of a study of technical replicates of blood from a handful of donors. The method was immunoSEQ multiplex PCR; TCRdb's version includes in-frame clones alone and lacks a portion of them. The sample carries over 85,000 clones, about 95% recorded once. The specimen was T cells isolated from PBMCs. The source is a human donor in good health. Both conserved end residues are part of each CDR3. A D gene is named only where the DNA matches it firmly. The size field is filled for only some rows; it gives once, few, many or a size class.

V gene	J gene	D gene	clone size	CDR3 protein	CDR3 DNA
TRBV5-4	TRBJ2-1	-	-	CASSYTPGGRYNEQFF	TGTGCCAGCAGCTACACCCCAGGAGGACGTTACAATGAGCAGTTCTTC
TRBV7-9	TRBJ1-4	TRBD1	-	CASSSRDSNEKLFF	TGTGCCAGCAGCTCCCGGGACAGTAATGAAAAACTGTTTTTT
TRBV19	TRBJ1-2	TRBD1	-	CASSIRRDSVYGYTF	TGTGCCAGTAGTATTAGGAGGGACAGCGTCTATGGCTACACCTTC
TRBV29-1	TRBJ2-2	-	-	CSVEGRNTGELFF	TGCAGCGTTGAAGGCAGAAACACCGGGGAGCTGTTTTTT
TRBV27	TRBJ2-7	TRBD2	-	CASSLAGASYEQYF	TGTGCCAGCAGTTTAGCGGGAGCCTCTTACGAGCAGTACTTC
TRBV7-6	TRBJ2-7	-	once	CASSLIEGEQYF	TGTGCCAGCAGCTTAATCGAGGGAGAGCAGTACTTC
TRBV7-2	TRBJ1-1	-	-	CASSLRRPGYTGTEAFF	TGTGCCAGCAGCTTACGGCGGCCTGGGTATACGGGCACTGAAGCTTTCTTT
TRBV4-2	TRBJ2-7	-	-	CASSQASAGSGYPHEQYF	TGTGCCAGCAGCCAAGCCTCCGCGGGGTCGGGGTACCCTCACGAGCAGTACTTC
TRBV6-5	TRBJ2-1	-	-	CASSYSVGERYNEQFF	TGTGCCAGCAGTTACTCAGTGGGAGAAAGATACAATGAGCAGTTCTTC
TRBV6-6	TRBJ1-4	-	-	CASQLGDNEKLFF	TGTGCCAGTCAATTAGGGGATAATGAAAAACTGTTTTTT
TRBV19	TRBJ1-1	TRBD1	-	CASTLQGDTEAFF	TGTGCCAGTACCCTTCAGGGGGACACTGAAGCTTTCTTT